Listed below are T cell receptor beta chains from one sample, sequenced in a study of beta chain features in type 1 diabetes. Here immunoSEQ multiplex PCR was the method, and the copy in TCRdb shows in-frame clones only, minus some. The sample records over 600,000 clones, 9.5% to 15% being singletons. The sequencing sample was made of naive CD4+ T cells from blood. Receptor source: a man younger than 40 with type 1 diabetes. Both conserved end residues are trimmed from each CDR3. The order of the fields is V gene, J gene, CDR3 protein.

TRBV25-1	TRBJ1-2	ASSEPVMYGYT
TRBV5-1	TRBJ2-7	ASSLEVDTYEQY
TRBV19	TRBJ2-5	ASSSLGGAETQY
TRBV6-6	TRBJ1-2	ASTSRQGIYGYT
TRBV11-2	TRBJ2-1	ASSHTDRTNEQF
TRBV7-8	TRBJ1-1	ASSLSGLGNTEAF
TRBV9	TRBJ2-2	ASSAGLQNTGELF
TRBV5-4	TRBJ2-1	ASSSDGGRAYNEQF
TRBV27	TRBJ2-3	ASSLFPSGTDTQY
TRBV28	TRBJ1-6	AETGLRGSPLH
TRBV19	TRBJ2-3	ASSISTDTQY
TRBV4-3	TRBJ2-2	ASSQVKGRATGELF
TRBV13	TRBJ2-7	ASLSQGYAGEQY
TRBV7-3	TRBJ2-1	ASSLRGTGAINEQF
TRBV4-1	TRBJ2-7	ASSPVAGPEY
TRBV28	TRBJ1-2	ASRSGQGITGYT
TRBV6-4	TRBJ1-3	ASITPAGPNINTIY
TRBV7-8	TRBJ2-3	ASSSPGNTDTQY
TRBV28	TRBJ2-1	ASSPHTTGGWEQF
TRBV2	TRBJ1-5	ASSEATEDQPQH
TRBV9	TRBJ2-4	ASSPPGIGTKNIQY
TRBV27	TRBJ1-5	ASSSLANQPQH
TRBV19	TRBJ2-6	ASRISGVSGANVLT
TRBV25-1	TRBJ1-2	ASSRGQGAYGYT
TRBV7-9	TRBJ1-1	ASSFAGNTEAF
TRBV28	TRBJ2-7	ATDTSGASYEQY
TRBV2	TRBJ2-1	ASSLTIRARGGGYNEQF
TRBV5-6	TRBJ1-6	ASSLRQGSSLSPLH
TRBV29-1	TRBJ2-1	SVEMVKYYNEQF
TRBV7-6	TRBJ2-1	ASSPRGGQGYNEQF
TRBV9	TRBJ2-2	ASSVGGGLVTGELF
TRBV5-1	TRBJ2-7	ASSLGQAGGYEQY
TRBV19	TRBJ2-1	ASSIALNAGRSYNEQF
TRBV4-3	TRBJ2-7	ASSQAGTGGREQY
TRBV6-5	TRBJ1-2	ASRKGNYYGYT
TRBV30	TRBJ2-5	AWAPGLQGTQY
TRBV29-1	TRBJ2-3	SATGPQGGTDTQY
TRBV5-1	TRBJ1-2	ASSLTGTGNYGYT
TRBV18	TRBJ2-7	ASSKDRAYYEQY
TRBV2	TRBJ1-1	ASSDQSMNTEAF
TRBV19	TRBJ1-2	ATGQGYGYT
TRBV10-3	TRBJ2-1	ASRQGGQVGSYNEQF
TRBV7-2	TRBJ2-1	ASSSRDPFNEQF
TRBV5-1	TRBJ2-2	ASSLPNTGELF
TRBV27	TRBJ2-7	ASTDRDYEQY
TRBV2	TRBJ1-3	AGGTENSASGNTIY
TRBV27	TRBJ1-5	ASSKDGYSNQPQH
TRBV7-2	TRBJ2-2	ASSSGTGVTVGELF
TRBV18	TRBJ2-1	ASSPVVQWGAYNEQF
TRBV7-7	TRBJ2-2	ASSPRQGGKLF
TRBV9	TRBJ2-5	ASSVRGTGAGETQY
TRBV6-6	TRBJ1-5	ASSYGTGNSNQPQH